Detailed here is one T cell receptor (beta chain). There are 15 residues in the CDR3. The V and J ends lost 5 bases and 5 bases respectively, with 15 bases between them. Looked up from germline, CDR1 is MNHEY and CDR2 is SMNVEV (reference sequence). Allocation to cohorts depended on clinical history reported by the participants. These data belong to a study of blood T cell repertoires in COVID-19. Clones were sequenced by immunoSEQ multiplex PCR, and TCRdb holds only the in-frame ones, with some missing. Among approximately 220,000 clones listed, around 85% were seen once. The material sequenced was PBMCs or T cells enriched from blood (not recorded which). This receptor was obtained from a woman aged 40 to 49 with acute COVID-19. The genes are TRBV27 and TRBJ2-2, with D perhaps TRBD2 (5 bases). The CDR3 bases are TGTGCCAGCAGTCGTTACCCCCGCGGGACCGGGGAGCTGTTTTTT. It specifies CASSRYPRGTGELFF.